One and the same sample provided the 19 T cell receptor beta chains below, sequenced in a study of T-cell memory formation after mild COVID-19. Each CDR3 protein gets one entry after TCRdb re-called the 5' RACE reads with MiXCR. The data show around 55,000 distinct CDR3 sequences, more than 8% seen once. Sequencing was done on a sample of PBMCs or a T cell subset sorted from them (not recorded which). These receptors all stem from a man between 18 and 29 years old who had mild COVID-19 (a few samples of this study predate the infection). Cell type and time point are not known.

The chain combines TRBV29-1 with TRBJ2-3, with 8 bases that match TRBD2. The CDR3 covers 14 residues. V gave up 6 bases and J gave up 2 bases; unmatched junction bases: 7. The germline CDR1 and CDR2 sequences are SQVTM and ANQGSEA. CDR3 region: CSVGTGGNTDTQYF. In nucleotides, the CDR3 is TGCAGCGTGGGGACGGGGGGGAACACAGATACGCAGTATTTT.

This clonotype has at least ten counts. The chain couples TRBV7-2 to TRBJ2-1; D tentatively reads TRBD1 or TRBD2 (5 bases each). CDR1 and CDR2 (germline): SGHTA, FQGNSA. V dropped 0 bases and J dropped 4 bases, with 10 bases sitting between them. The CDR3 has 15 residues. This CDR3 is CASSLAPGRYNEQFF. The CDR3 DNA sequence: TGTGCCAGCAGCTTAGCCCCGGGACGATACAATGAGCAGTTCTTC.

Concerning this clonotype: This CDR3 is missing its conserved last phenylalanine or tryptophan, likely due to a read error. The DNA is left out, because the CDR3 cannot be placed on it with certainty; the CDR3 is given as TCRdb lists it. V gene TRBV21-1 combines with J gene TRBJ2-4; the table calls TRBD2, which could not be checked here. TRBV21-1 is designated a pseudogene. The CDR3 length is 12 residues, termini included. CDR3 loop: CASSKRRVDPGT.

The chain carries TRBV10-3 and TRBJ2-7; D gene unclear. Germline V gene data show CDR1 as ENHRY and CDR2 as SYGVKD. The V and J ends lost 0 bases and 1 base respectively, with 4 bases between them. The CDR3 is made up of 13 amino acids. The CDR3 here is CAISESASYEQYF. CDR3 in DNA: TGTGCCATCAGTGAGTCAGCGTCCTACGAGCAGTACTTC.

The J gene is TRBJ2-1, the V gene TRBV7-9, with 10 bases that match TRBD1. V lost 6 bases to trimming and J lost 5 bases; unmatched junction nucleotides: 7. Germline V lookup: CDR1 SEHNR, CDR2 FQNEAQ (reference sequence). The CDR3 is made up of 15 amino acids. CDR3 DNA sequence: TGTGCCAGCAGTTGGACAGGGGGTACCAACAATGAGCAGTTCTTC. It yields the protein CASSWTGGTNNEQFF.

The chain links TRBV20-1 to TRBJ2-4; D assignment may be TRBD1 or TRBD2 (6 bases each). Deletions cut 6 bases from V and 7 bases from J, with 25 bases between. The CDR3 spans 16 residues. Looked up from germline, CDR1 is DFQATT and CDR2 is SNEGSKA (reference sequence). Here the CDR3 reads CSARGTPPASMNIQYF. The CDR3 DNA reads TGCAGTGCCCGGGGGACACCCCCGGCGAGTATGAACATTCAGTACTTC.

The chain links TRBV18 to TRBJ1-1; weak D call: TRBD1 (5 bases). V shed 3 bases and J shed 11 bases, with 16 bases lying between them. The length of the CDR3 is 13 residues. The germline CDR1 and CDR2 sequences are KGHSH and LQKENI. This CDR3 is CASSPRDSNRAFF. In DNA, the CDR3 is TGTGCCAGCTCACCCCGGGACTCTAATAGGGCTTTCTTT.

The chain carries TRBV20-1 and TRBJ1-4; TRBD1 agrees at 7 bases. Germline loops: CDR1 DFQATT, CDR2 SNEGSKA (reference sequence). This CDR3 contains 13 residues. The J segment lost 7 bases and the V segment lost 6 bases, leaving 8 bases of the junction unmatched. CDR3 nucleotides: TGCAGTGCAACGACAGGGCGCGGTGAAAAACTGTTTTTT. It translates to CSATTGRGEKLFF.

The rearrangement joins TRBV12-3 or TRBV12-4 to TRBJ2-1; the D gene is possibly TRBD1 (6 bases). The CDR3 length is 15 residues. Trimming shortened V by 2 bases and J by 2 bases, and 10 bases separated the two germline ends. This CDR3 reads CASSLMGATYNEQFF. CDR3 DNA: TGTGCCAGCAGTTTAATGGGGGCTACCTACAATGAGCAGTTCTTC.

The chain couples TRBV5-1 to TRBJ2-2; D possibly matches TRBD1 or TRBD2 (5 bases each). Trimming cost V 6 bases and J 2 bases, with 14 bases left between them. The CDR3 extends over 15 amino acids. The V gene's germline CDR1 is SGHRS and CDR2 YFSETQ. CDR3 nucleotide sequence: TGCGCCAGCAAAACCGGGACCGGTAACACCGGGGAGCTGTTTTTT. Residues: CASKTGTGNTGELFF.

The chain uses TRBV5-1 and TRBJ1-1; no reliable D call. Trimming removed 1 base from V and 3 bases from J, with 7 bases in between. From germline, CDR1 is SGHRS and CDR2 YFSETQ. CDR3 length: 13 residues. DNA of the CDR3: TGCGCCAGCAGCTTGCGTGACGACACTGAAGCTTTCTTT. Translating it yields CASSLRDDTEAFF.

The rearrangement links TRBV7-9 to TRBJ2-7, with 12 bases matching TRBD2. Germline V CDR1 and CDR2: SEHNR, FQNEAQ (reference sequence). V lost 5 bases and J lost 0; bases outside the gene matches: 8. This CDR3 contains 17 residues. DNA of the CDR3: TGTGCCAGCAGCCCGAATCCGACTAGCGGGGGCTCCTACGAGCAGTACTTC. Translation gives CASSPNPTSGGSYEQYF.

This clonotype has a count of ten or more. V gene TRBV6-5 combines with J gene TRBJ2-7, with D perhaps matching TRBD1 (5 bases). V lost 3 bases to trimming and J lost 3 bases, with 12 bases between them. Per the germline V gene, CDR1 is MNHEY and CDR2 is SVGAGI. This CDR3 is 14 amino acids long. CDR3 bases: TGTGCCAGCAGTTATCAGGGAAGCCTCTACGAGCAGTACTTC. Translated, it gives CASSYQGSLYEQYF.

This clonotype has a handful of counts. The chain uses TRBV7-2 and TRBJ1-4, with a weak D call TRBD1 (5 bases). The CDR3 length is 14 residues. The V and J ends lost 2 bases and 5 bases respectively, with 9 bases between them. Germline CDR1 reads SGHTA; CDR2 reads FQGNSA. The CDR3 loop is CASSLRRENEKLFF. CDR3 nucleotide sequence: TGTGCCAGCAGCTTACGCAGGGAGAATGAAAAACTGTTTTTT.

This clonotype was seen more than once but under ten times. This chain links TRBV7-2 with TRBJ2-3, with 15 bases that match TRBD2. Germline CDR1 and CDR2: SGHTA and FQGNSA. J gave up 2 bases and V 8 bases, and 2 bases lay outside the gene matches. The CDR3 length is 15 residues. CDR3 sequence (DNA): TGTGCCAGCGGGACTAGCGGGGGGTACACAGATACGCAGTATTTT. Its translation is CASGTSGGYTDTQYF.

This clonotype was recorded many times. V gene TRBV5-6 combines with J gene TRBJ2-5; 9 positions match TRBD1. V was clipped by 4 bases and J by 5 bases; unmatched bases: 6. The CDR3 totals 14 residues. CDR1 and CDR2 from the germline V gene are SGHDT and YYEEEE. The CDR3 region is CASSRGQGRETQYF. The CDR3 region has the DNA TGTGCCAGCAGCCGCGGACAGGGGAGGGAGACCCAGTACTTC.

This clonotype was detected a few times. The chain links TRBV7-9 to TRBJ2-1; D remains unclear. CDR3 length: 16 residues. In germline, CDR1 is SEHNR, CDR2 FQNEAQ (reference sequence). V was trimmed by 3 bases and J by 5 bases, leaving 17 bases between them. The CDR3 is CASSFYRSSSHNEQFF. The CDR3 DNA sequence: TGTGCCAGCAGCTTCTACCGGAGTAGTTCCCACAATGAGCAGTTCTTC.

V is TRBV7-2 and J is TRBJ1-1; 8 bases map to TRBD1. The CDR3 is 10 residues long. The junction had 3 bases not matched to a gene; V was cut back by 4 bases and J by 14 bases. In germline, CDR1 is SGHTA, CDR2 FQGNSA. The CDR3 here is CASSSTGAFF. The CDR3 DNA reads TGTGCCAGCAGCTCGACAGGGGCATTCTTT.

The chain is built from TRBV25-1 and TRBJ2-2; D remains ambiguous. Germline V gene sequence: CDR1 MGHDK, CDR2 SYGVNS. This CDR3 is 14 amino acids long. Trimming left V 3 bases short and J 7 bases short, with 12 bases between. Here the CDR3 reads CASSDPSSLGELFF. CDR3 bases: TGTGCCAGCAGTGATCCCAGCTCTCTCGGGGAGCTGTTTTTT.